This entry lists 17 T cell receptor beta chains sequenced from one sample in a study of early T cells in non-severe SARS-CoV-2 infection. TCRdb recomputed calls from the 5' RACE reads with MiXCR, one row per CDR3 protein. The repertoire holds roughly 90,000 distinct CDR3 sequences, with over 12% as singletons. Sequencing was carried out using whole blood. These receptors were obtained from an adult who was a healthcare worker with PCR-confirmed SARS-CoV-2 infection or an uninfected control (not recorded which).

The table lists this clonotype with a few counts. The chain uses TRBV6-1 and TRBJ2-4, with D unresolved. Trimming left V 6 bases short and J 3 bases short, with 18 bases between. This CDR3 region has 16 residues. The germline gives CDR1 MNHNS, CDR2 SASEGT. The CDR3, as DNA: TGTGCCAGCAGGGTCATTGAGGCGGACGGCAAAAACATTCAGTACTTC. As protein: CASRVIEADGKNIQYF.

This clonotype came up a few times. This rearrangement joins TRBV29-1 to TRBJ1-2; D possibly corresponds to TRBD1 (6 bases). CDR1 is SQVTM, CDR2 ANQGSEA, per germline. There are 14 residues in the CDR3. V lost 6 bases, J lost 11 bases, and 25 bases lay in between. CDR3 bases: TGCAGCGTGGCCCCTTCGACAGGCATCTCCTATTACACCTTC. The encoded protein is CSVAPSTGISYYTF.

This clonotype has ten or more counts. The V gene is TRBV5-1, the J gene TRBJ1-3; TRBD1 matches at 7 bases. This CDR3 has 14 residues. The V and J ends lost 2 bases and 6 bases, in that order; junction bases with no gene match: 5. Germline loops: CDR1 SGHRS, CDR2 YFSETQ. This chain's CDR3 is CASSLEQGKNTIYF. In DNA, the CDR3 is TGCGCCAGCAGCTTAGAACAGGGGAAAAACACCATATATTTT.

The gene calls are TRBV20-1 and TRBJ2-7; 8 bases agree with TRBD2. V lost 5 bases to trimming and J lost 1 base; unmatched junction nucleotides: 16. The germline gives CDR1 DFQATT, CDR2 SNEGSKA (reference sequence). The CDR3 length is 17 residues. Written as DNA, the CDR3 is TGCAGTGCTGTGTGGGAGACTGGCGGGGGGCCTTCCTACGAGCAGTACGTC. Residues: CSAVWETGGGPSYEQYV.

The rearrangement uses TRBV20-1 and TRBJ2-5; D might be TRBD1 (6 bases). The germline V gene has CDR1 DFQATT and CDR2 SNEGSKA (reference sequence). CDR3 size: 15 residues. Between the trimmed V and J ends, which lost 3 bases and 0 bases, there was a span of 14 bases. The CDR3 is CSASPPGQYQETQYF. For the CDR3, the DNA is TGCAGTGCTAGTCCTCCGGGACAATACCAAGAGACCCAGTACTTC.

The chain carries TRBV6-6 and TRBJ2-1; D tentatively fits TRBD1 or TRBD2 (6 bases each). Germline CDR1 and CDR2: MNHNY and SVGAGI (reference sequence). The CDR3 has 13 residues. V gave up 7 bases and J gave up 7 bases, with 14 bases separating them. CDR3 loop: CASNGGLGNEQFF. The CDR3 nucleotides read TGTGCCAGCAATGGGGGGCTAGGGAATGAGCAGTTCTTC.

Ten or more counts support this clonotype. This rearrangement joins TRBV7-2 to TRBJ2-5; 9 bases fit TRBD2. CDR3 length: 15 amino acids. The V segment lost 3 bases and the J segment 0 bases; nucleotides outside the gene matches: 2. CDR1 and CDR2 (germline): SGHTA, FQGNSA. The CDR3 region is CASSFGGGDQETQYF. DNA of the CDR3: TGTGCCAGCAGCTTCGGCGGGGGGGACCAAGAGACCCAGTACTTC.

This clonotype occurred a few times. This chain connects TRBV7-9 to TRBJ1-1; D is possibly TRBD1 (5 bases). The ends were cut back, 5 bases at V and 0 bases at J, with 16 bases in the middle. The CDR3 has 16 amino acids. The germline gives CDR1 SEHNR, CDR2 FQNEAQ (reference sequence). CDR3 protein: CASSRTPTALNTEAFF. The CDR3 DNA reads TGTGCCAGCAGCCGCACCCCGACAGCATTGAACACTGAAGCTTTCTTT.

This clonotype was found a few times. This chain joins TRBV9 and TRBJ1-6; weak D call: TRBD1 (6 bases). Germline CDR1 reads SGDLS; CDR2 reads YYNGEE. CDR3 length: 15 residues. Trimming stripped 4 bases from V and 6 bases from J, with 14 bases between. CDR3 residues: CASSPLDSPNSPLHF. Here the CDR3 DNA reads TGTGCCAGCAGCCCCCTGGACAGCCCTAATTCACCCCTCCACTTT.

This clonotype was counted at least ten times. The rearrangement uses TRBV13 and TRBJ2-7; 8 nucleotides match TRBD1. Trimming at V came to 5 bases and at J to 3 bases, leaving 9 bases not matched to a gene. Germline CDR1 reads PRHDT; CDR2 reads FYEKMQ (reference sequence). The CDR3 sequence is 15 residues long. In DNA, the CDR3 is TGTGCCAGCAGCGAAGACAGGGGAATTCTCTACGAGCAGTACGTC. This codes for CASSEDRGILYEQYV.

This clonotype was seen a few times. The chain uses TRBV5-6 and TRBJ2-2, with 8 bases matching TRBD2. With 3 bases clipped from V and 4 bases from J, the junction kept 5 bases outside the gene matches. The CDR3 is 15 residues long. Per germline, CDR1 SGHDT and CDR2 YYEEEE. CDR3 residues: CASSSDGGGTGELFF. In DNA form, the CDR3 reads TGTGCCAGCAGCTCCGACGGGGGGGGCACCGGGGAGCTGTTTTTT.

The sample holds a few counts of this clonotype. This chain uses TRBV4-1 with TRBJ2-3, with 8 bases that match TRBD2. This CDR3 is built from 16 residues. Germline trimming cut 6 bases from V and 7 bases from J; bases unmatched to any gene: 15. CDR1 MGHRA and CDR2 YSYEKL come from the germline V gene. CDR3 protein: CASRGVGRTSMNTQYF. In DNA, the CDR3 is TGCGCCAGCAGGGGGGTAGGTAGGACTAGCATGAATACGCAGTATTTT.

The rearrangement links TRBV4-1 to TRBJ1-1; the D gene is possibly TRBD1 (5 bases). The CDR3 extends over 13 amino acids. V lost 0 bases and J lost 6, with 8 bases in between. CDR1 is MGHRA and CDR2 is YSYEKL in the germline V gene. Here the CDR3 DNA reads TGCGCCAGCAGCCAAGATCTCAGGGCTGAAGCTTTCTTT. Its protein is CASSQDLRAEAFF.

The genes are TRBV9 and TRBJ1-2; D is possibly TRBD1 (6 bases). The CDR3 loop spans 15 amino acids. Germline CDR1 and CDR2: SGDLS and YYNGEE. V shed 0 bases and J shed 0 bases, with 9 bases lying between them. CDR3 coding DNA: TGTGCCAGCAGCGTAGAGGCAGGGGCTAACTATGGCTACACCTTC. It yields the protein CASSVEAGANYGYTF.

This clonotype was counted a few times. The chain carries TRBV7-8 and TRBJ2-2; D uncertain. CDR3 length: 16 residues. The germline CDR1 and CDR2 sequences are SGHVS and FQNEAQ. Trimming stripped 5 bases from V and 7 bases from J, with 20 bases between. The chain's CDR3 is CASSPLGPRRDGELFF. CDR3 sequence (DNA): TGTGCCAGCAGCCCCCTAGGGCCGCGCCGTGACGGGGAGCTGTTTTTT.

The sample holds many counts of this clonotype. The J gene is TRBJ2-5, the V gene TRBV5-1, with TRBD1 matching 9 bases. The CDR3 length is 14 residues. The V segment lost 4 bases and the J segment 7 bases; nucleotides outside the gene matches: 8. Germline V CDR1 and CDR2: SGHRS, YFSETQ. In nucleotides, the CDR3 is TGCGCCAGCAGCCAAGGACAGGGGACGGTGACCCAGTACTTC. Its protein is CASSQGQGTVTQYF.

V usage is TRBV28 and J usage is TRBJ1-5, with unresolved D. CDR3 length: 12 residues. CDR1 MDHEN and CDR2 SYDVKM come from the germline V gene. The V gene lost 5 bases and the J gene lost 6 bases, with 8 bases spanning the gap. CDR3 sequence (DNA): TGTGCCAGCAGTACCTTTGGTCAGCCCCAGCATTTT. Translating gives CASSTFGQPQHF.